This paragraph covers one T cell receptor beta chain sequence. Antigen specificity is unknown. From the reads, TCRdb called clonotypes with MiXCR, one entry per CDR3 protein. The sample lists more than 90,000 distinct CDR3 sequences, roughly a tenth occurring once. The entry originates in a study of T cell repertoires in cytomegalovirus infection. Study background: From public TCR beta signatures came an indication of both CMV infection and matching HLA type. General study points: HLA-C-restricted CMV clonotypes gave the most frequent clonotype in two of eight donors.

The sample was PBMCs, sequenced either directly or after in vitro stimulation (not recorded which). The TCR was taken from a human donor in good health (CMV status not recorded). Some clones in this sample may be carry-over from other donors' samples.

Written as DNA, the CDR3 is TGCAGCGTTGAAGGCAGGGCCTCCTACAATGAGCAGTTCTTC. Residues: CSVEGRASYNEQFF. The chain links TRBV29-1 to TRBJ2-1; a possible D gene is TRBD1 (5 bases). Trimming stripped 1 base from V and 0 bases from J, with 7 bases between. Germline CDR1 is SQVTM and CDR2 is ANQGSEA. The CDR3 spans 14 residues.